These T cell receptor beta chains were read from a single sample in a study of T cells in Graves' hyperthyroidism and ophthalmopathy. Each CDR3 protein is one row after TCRdb ran MiXCR on the multiplex PCR reads. The sample shows about 420,000 distinct CDR3 sequences, around a sixth of them seen only once. Material: blood. These receptors were taken from a woman aged 18-29 years with Graves' hyperthyroidism. Both conserved end residues are part of each CDR3. Fields, in order: clone size, D gene, J gene, V gene, CDR3 DNA, CDR3 protein. A D gene is named only where the DNA matches it firmly. Some rows mark clone size as missing; the rest say once, few, many or name a class of expanded clone.

clone size: few; D gene: TRBD2; J gene: TRBJ2-2; V gene: TRBV5-8; CDR3 DNA: TGTGCCAGCAGAAAATCCGGGACTAATCCCGGGGAGCTGTTTTTT; CDR3 protein: CASRKSGTNPGELFF
clone size: once; D gene: .; J gene: TRBJ2-7; V gene: TRBV5-1; CDR3 DNA: TGTGCCAGCAGCTGGACCGGGGGCTCTCCCCACGAGCAGTACTTC; CDR3 protein: CASSWTGGSPHEQYF
clone size: many; D gene: TRBD2; J gene: TRBJ2-3; V gene: TRBV20-1; CDR3 DNA: TGCAGTGCCGCCGGACTAGCGGGAGCGGATACGCAGTATTTT; CDR3 protein: CSAAGLAGADTQYF
clone size: many; D gene: TRBD2; J gene: TRBJ2-1; V gene: TRBV12-3/TRBV12-4; CDR3 DNA: TGTGCCAGCAGGGGACTAGCAGGGCAGTTCTTC; CDR3 protein: CASRGLAGQFF
clone size: many; D gene: .; J gene: TRBJ1-3; V gene: TRBV3-1; CDR3 DNA: TGTGCCAGCAGCCAAGATTGGGGCAGGGGTAAAGGAAACACCATATATTTT; CDR3 protein: CASSQDWGRGKGNTIYF
clone size: many; D gene: .; J gene: TRBJ1-4; V gene: TRBV28; CDR3 DNA: TGTGCCAGCAGTCTAACCGGGGCCGAATCGGAAAAACTGTTTTTT; CDR3 protein: CASSLTGAESEKLFF
clone size: many; D gene: .; J gene: TRBJ2-5; V gene: TRBV7-9; CDR3 DNA: TGTGCCAGCAGCGACCACGGACCGTCGGAGACCCAGTACTTC; CDR3 protein: CASSDHGPSETQYF
clone size: many; D gene: .; J gene: TRBJ1-3; V gene: TRBV2; CDR3 DNA: TGTGCCAGCATGGCCCTCTCTGGAAACACCATATATTTT; CDR3 protein: CASMALSGNTIYF
clone size: many; D gene: .; J gene: TRBJ1-4; V gene: TRBV20-1; CDR3 DNA: TGCAGTGCTAGGGCTCAATCGAAAAAACTGTTTTTT; CDR3 protein: CSARAQSKKLFF
clone size: many; D gene: .; J gene: TRBJ1-5; V gene: TRBV5-5; CDR3 DNA: TGTGCCAGCAGCTTGGCCGGAACAGTGGGGTTAGGGTCCCAGCATTTT; CDR3 protein: CASSLAGTVGLGSQHF
clone size: many; D gene: .; J gene: TRBJ1-6; V gene: TRBV30; CDR3 DNA: TGTGCCTGGAGTACGTCTAGTCCGACTAGGGGATCACCCCTCCACTTT; CDR3 protein: CAWSTSSPTRGSPLHF
clone size: many; D gene: TRBD1; J gene: TRBJ1-2; V gene: TRBV3-1; CDR3 DNA: TGTGCCAGCAGACAGGGGCGGTTAGGCTACACCTTC; CDR3 protein: CASRQGRLGYTF
clone size: many; D gene: .; J gene: TRBJ1-1; V gene: TRBV20-1; CDR3 DNA: TGCAGTGCAAATCCCTCGGAGGGGAAGATCGCCACTGAAGCTTTCTTT; CDR3 protein: CSANPSEGKIATEAFF
clone size: many; D gene: .; J gene: TRBJ2-3; V gene: TRBV12-3/TRBV12-4; CDR3 DNA: TGTGCCAGCAGTTTACAGTATAGCACAGATACGCAGTATTTT; CDR3 protein: CASSLQYSTDTQYF
clone size: many; D gene: .; J gene: TRBJ2-2; V gene: TRBV7-3; CDR3 DNA: TGTGCCAGCAGCCCCGCTCTTAGGGCGCGGACCGGGGAGCTGTTTTTT; CDR3 protein: CASSPALRARTGELFF
clone size: many; D gene: .; J gene: TRBJ2-7; V gene: TRBV2; CDR3 DNA: TGTGCCAGCAGTCCGACTTTCAGCTCCTACGAGCAGTACTTC; CDR3 protein: CASSPTFSSYEQYF
clone size: many; D gene: .; J gene: TRBJ2-3; V gene: TRBV7-7; CDR3 DNA: TGTGCTAGCAGCTCTCTGTTACCTCGGAAGGCCGATACGCAGTATTTT; CDR3 protein: CASSSLLPRKADTQYF
clone size: .; D gene: .; J gene: TRBJ1-3; V gene: TRBV2; CDR3 DNA: TGTGCCACCCGGGACTTGAGCTCTGGAAACACCATATATTTT; CDR3 protein: CATRDLSSGNTIYF
clone size: .; D gene: TRBD1; J gene: TRBJ1-1; V gene: TRBV19; CDR3 DNA: TGTGCCAGTAGTCTGGGGACAGGGGAGCGGAAAGAAGCTTTCTTT; CDR3 protein: CASSLGTGERKEAFF
clone size: many; D gene: .; J gene: TRBJ1-5; V gene: TRBV6-1; CDR3 DNA: TGTGCCAGCAGTGAAGCAGGGCGGCCGAATCAGCCCCAGCATTTT; CDR3 protein: CASSEAGRPNQPQHF
clone size: many; D gene: .; J gene: TRBJ2-3; V gene: TRBV20-1; CDR3 DNA: TGCAGTGCTGGCTCGAGCGGTACAGATACGCAGTATTTT; CDR3 protein: CSAGSSGTDTQYF
clone size: few; D gene: .; J gene: TRBJ1-6; V gene: TRBV19; CDR3 DNA: TGTGCCAGTAGTATAAGGACCGGGGAAGGGAATTCACCCCTCCACTTT; CDR3 protein: CASSIRTGEGNSPLHF
clone size: many; D gene: .; J gene: TRBJ2-5; V gene: TRBV12-3/TRBV12-4; CDR3 DNA: TGTGCCAGCAGTTTTCTGGAGGGTGGGTCCCAAGAGACCCAGTACTTC; CDR3 protein: CASSFLEGGSQETQYF
clone size: many; D gene: .; J gene: TRBJ1-6; V gene: TRBV28; CDR3 DNA: TGTGCCAGCAGCCTCCCGACGGTCTCACCCCTCCACTTT; CDR3 protein: CASSLPTVSPLHF
clone size: many; D gene: .; J gene: TRBJ2-5; V gene: TRBV2; CDR3 DNA: TGTGCCAGCTACGAAGGATGGGAGACCCAGTACTTC; CDR3 protein: CASYEGWETQYF
clone size: many; D gene: .; J gene: TRBJ2-7; V gene: TRBV3-1; CDR3 DNA: TGTGCCAGCAGCCCCGGGGAGGAGTACGAGCAGTACTTC; CDR3 protein: CASSPGEEYEQYF
clone size: many; D gene: .; J gene: TRBJ1-4; V gene: TRBV6-1; CDR3 DNA: TGTGCCAGCAGTGAACCCTCAGGACTAGGAGGGGGAAAACTGTTTTTT; CDR3 protein: CASSEPSGLGGGKLFF
clone size: .; D gene: .; J gene: TRBJ1-2; V gene: TRBV5-1; CDR3 DNA: TGCGCCAGCAGCTTGGAGTCAGGGAGGGACGGCTACACCTTC; CDR3 protein: CASSLESGRDGYTF
clone size: few; D gene: .; J gene: TRBJ1-2; V gene: TRBV4-2; CDR3 DNA: TGTGCCAGCAGCCAGGGGCAGGGTACTAACTATGGCTACACCTTC; CDR3 protein: CASSQGQGTNYGYTF
clone size: many; D gene: TRBD2; J gene: TRBJ2-3; V gene: TRBV4-1; CDR3 DNA: TGCGCCAGCAGCCAAGAAGACTCCCTCCGGGGGGACACAGATACGCAGTATTTT; CDR3 protein: CASSQEDSLRGDTDTQYF
clone size: .; D gene: TRBD1; J gene: TRBJ2-2; V gene: TRBV4-1; CDR3 DNA: TGCGCCAGCAGCCCGGGACAGGGCTACACCGGGGAGCTGTTTTTT; CDR3 protein: CASSPGQGYTGELFF
clone size: many; D gene: .; J gene: TRBJ1-1; V gene: TRBV3-1; CDR3 DNA: TGTGCCAGCAGCCAACTTGGAGGATACACTGAAGCTTTCTTT; CDR3 protein: CASSQLGGYTEAFF
clone size: many; D gene: TRBD2; J gene: TRBJ2-3; V gene: TRBV6-1; CDR3 DNA: TGTGCCAGTTCGACTAGCGGGGGATTCACAGATACGCAGTATTTT; CDR3 protein: CASSTSGGFTDTQYF
clone size: few; D gene: .; J gene: TRBJ1-1; V gene: TRBV7-9; CDR3 DNA: TGTGCCAGCAGCTTAGCGGTGGTCGCAATCTCTGAAGCTTTCTTT; CDR3 protein: CASSLAVVAISEAFF
clone size: many; D gene: .; J gene: TRBJ2-1; V gene: TRBV3-1; CDR3 DNA: TGTGCCAGCAGCCCTGGCCCCGGGACGCCGGCCTACAATGAGCAGTTCTTC; CDR3 protein: CASSPGPGTPAYNEQFF
clone size: .; D gene: .; J gene: TRBJ2-3; V gene: TRBV5-1; CDR3 DNA: TGCGCCAGCAGCTTGGCCCGGGGACGGACGAACCCAGATACGCAGTATTTT; CDR3 protein: CASSLARGRTNPDTQYF
clone size: many; D gene: .; J gene: TRBJ1-1; V gene: TRBV11-2; CDR3 DNA: TGTGCCAGCAGCCCAACCCAGGTGGTAGTTAAAGCTTTCTTT; CDR3 protein: CASSPTQVVVKAFF
clone size: many; D gene: .; J gene: TRBJ2-5; V gene: TRBV28; CDR3 DNA: TGTGCCAGCAGTTTGCAGATAGGTAGCCAAGAGACCCAGTACTTC; CDR3 protein: CASSLQIGSQETQYF
clone size: few; D gene: .; J gene: TRBJ2-7; V gene: TRBV7-2; CDR3 DNA: TGTGCCAGCAGCTTAGCGTCTACATACGAGCAGTACTTC; CDR3 protein: CASSLASTYEQYF
clone size: many; D gene: TRBD1; J gene: TRBJ1-6; V gene: TRBV6-1; CDR3 DNA: TGTGCCAGCTCAACCTGGGACAGGGGGTATTCACCCCTCCACTTT; CDR3 protein: CASSTWDRGYSPLHF
clone size: many; D gene: TRBD2; J gene: TRBJ2-7; V gene: TRBV29-1; CDR3 DNA: TGCAGCGTAAGATATAGCGGGAGAACGGGCGAGCAGTACTTC; CDR3 protein: CSVRYSGRTGEQYF
clone size: many; D gene: .; J gene: TRBJ2-4; V gene: TRBV3-1; CDR3 DNA: TGTGCCAGCAGCCAAGCCACATGGTGGGGTCGGGAAAACATTCAGTACTTC; CDR3 protein: CASSQATWWGRENIQYF
clone size: once; D gene: TRBD1; J gene: TRBJ2-5; V gene: TRBV20-1; CDR3 DNA: TGCAGTGCCCACCGCGATCCGGGACAGGGGGCGCGTAAGCAACAAGAGACCCAGTACTTC; CDR3 protein: CSAHRDPGQGARKQQETQYF
clone size: many; D gene: TRBD2; J gene: TRBJ2-5; V gene: TRBV6-1; CDR3 DNA: TGTGCCAGCAGCTCCGGGACTAGCTGGGCGGAGACCCAGTACTTC; CDR3 protein: CASSSGTSWAETQYF
clone size: many; D gene: TRBD1; J gene: TRBJ2-5; V gene: TRBV5-8; CDR3 DNA: TGTGCCAGCAGCTTGGCTTGGGGACAGGTTAGAGAGACCCAGTACTTC; CDR3 protein: CASSLAWGQVRETQYF
clone size: many; D gene: .; J gene: TRBJ2-7; V gene: TRBV7-8; CDR3 DNA: TGTGCCAGCAGCTTAGAGGGGCCCCCTGGACCTCTGCAGTACTTC; CDR3 protein: CASSLEGPPGPLQYF
clone size: .; D gene: TRBD2; J gene: TRBJ2-1; V gene: TRBV9; CDR3 DNA: TGTGCCAGTAATACCGGGACTAGCGGTGTGAATGAGCAGTTCTTC; CDR3 protein: CASNTGTSGVNEQFF
clone size: .; D gene: TRBD2; J gene: TRBJ2-7; V gene: TRBV19; CDR3 DNA: TGTACCAGTAGTATAAGGGAGGGCAGCCTCTACGAGCAGTACTTC; CDR3 protein: CTSSIREGSLYEQYF
clone size: once; D gene: TRBD2; J gene: TRBJ2-1; V gene: TRBV6-4; CDR3 DNA: TGTGCCAGCAGTGACTCTAGCGGGAGCTACAATGAGCAGTCCTTC; CDR3 protein: CASSDSSGSYNEQSF
clone size: many; D gene: TRBD2; J gene: TRBJ2-1; V gene: TRBV27; CDR3 DNA: TGTGCCAGCAGTCCTAGGGGGACTAGCGGGTTCCGACATTACAATGAGCAGTTCTTC; CDR3 protein: CASSPRGTSGFRHYNEQFF
clone size: .; D gene: TRBD1; J gene: TRBJ2-3; V gene: TRBV12-3/TRBV12-4; CDR3 DNA: TGTGCCAGCAGCTCTGACAGGGACACAGATACGCAGTATTTT; CDR3 protein: CASSSDRDTDTQYF
clone size: few; D gene: .; J gene: TRBJ2-5; V gene: TRBV19; CDR3 DNA: TGTGCCAGTAGCCCCGCGGGGGCCGGGGAGACCCAGTACTTC; CDR3 protein: CASSPAGAGETQYF
clone size: .; D gene: TRBD2; J gene: TRBJ2-3; V gene: TRBV25-1; CDR3 DNA: TGTGCCCGCCTGGATGGTGCGGGGGGCACAGATACGCAGTATTTT; CDR3 protein: CARLDGAGGTDTQYF